This T cell receptor beta chain is from a study of PD-L1 blockade in urothelial cancer. Trimming left V 5 bases short and J 2 bases short, with 13 bases between. Germline assignment: CDR1 SGHNT and CDR2 YENEEA. This CDR3 is 14 amino acids long. Synthetic TCR analog templates were spiked into all PCRs individually. Here immunoSEQ multiplex PCR was the method, and the copy in TCRdb shows in-frame clones only, minus some. This sample has approximately 100,000 clones, with around 90% found just once. Urothelial carcinoma affected the patients, and it was locally advanced or metastatic. The chain has TRBV11-3 and TRBJ2-7; D gene ambiguous. The TCR was taken from a woman aged 80 or older with urothelial cancer. The sample consisted of PBMCs, taken around atezolizumab (anti-PD-L1) treatment. The CDR3 DNA reads as TGTGCCAGCAGCCCCGGCGGCCCACCCTACGAGCAGTACTTC. Its protein product is CASSPGGPPYEQYF.